This TCR beta chain was identified in a study of sequential checkpoint blockade in melanoma. Produced via immunoSEQ multiplex PCR; TCRdb's table is partial and in-frame only. The sample records roughly 36,000 clones, roughly 32% being singletons. There are 15 residues in the CDR3. CDR1 and CDR2 (germline): SGHNT, YENEEA. With 5 bases clipped from V and 4 bases from J, the junction kept 9 bases outside the gene matches. This clone has only a few counts. Treatment defined: randomized to nivolumab then ipilimumab (arm A) or the reverse (arm B). Sample: tumor tissue (inferred from file names), taken from a patient given nivolumab and ipilimumab in sequence. The source is a human donor with melanoma. The chain carries TRBV11-3 and TRBJ2-7; the match to TRBD2 covers 9 bases. CDR3 loop: CASSPSSGLAYEQYF. The CDR3 coding sequence is TGTGCCAGCAGCCCATCATCGGGACTAGCTTACGAGCAGTACTTC.